This T cell receptor (beta chain) was sequenced for a study of T-cell reconstitution after alpha-beta-depleted transplantation in children. The CDR3 extends over 15 amino acids. Trimming removed 3 bases at V and 2 bases at J, with 10 bases between. The germline CDR1 and CDR2 sequences are KGHDR and SFDVKD. This clonotype was detected a few times. Researchers prepared the TCRbeta library using unique molecular identifiers, the study reports. One entry per CDR3 protein, called by TCRdb with MiXCR from the PCR reads. Of some 200,000 distinct CDR3 sequences detected, about 15% appear once; the ten largest clones hold under 15%.

This receptor was taken from a human donor who donated a stem cell graft to a child with acute lymphoblastic leukemia. This specimen was PBMCs from the stem cell graft donor, taken from the stem cell graft. V and J are TRBV24-1 and TRBJ2-1; D call uncertain. The CDR3 region is CATSDVPSTYNEQFF. The DNA of the CDR3 is TGTGCCACCAGTGATGTCCCGTCCACCTACAATGAGCAGTTCTTC.